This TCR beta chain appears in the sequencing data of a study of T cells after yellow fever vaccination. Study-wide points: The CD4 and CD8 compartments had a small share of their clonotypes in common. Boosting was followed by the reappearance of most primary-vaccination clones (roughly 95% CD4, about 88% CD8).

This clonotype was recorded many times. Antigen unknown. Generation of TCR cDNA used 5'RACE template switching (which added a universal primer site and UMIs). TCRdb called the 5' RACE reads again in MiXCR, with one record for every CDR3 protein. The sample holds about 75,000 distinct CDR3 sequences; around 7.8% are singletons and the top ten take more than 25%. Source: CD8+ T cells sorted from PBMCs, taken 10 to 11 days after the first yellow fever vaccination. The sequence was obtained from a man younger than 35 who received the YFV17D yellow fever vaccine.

The CDR3 spells CASSSSGPGGPGELFF. The CDR3 DNA is TGTGCCAGCAGCTCATCGGGTCCAGGGGGCCCCGGGGAGCTGTTTTTT. This chain connects TRBV5-6 to TRBJ2-2, with 8 bases lining up with TRBD1. Trimming took 3 bases from V and 6 from J; bases not matched to a gene: 10. The germline V gene has CDR1 SGHDT and CDR2 YYEEEE. The CDR3 is 16 amino acids.